The 15 T cell receptor beta chains below all came from one sample that was sequenced in a study of spatial heterogeneity in lung cancer. MiXCR, run by TCRdb on the 5' RACE reads, gives a single entry per CDR3 protein. The table lists several thousand distinct CDR3 sequences, around 3.1% of them singletons. The time point was: sample taken at primary tumor resection. The input for sequencing was normal lung tissue next to the tumor, taken at surgery. The source is a male donor with early-stage non-small cell lung cancer.

This clonotype is medium-sized. An end of the junction does not agree with germline; a read error may underlie this. The V gene is TRBV29-1, the J gene TRBJ2-1; tentative D call: TRBD2 (6 bases). This CDR3 is built from 14 residues. Germline CDR1 reads SQVTM; CDR2 reads ANQGSEA. The CDR3 loop is CSVEGEDSYNEQFF. The CDR3 DNA follows: TGCAGCGTCGAAGGGGAGGACTCCTACAATGAGCAGTTCTTC.

By its share, this clonotype is medium-sized (0.01 to 0.1%). The V gene is TRBV13, the J gene TRBJ2-1, with a tentative D call TRBD1 (5 bases). Germline V gene data show CDR1 as PRHDT and CDR2 as FYEKMQ (reference sequence). This CDR3 has 12 amino acids. Trimming cost V 3 bases and J 5 bases, with 5 bases left between them. DNA of the CDR3: TGTGCCAGCAGCTTCAGGGACAATGAGCAGTTCTTC. Its translation: CASSFRDNEQFF.

By proportion, this clonotype is medium-sized. The chain uses TRBV20-1 and TRBJ2-5; TRBD1 or TRBD2 may be the D gene (6 bases each). V was trimmed by 1 base and J by 5 bases, leaving 14 bases between them. CDR1 DFQATT and CDR2 SNEGSKA come from the germline V gene (reference sequence). The CDR3 sequence is 14 residues long. In nucleotides, the CDR3 is TGCAGTGCTAGAGTTGTCGGAGGGGGGGAGACCCAGTACTTC. This encodes CSARVVGGGETQYF.

This clonotype was counted many times. V and J are TRBV7-9 and TRBJ1-1; D is undetermined. Germline loops: CDR1 SEHNR, CDR2 FQNEAQ (reference sequence). The CDR3 extends over 14 amino acids. The V and J ends lost 4 bases and 1 base respectively, with 10 bases between them. CDR3 amino acids: CASSSRAGNTEAFF. CDR3 sequence (DNA): TGTGCCAGCAGCTCACGGGCGGGGAACACTGAAGCTTTCTTT.

This clonotype was detected ten times or more. This chain links TRBV30 with TRBJ2-1; D is unclear. The CDR3 is 12 amino acids. V was trimmed by 0 bases and J by 8 bases, leaving 8 bases between them. Germline loops: CDR1 GTSNPN, CDR2 SVGIG (reference sequence). The chain's CDR3 is CAWSVLGYEQFF. The CDR3 nucleotides are TGTGCCTGGAGTGTATTGGGGTATGAGCAGTTCTTC.

On this clonotype itself: One base away lies a much larger clone, so this may be a sequencing read error. V usage is TRBV6-5 and J usage is TRBJ2-1, with D unclear. This CDR3 spans 13 amino acids. Germline V gene sequence: CDR1 MNHEY, CDR2 SVGAGI. CDR3: CASSYKADNKQFF. The CDR3 DNA is TGTGCCAGCAGTTACAAGGCAGACAATAAGCAGTTCTTC.

This clonotype was counted at least ten times. The V gene is TRBV24-1, the J gene TRBJ2-3; either TRBD1 or TRBD2 may fit D (6 bases each). The CDR3 length is 16 residues. Trimming shortened V by 2 bases and J by 3 bases, and 14 bases separated the two germline ends. Germline values: CDR1 KGHDR, CDR2 SFDVKD. CDR3 coding DNA: TGTGCCACCAGTGATTACAGGGCAGGGAGGACAGATACGCAGTATTTT. It is translated as CATSDYRAGRTDTQYF.

Sample share makes this clonotype medium-sized. CDR3 DNA: TGTGCCAGCTCATCTCAAACGGAGACCCAGTACTTC. This codes for CASSSQTETQYF. This rearrangement joins TRBV18 to TRBJ2-5; no reliable D call. V was cut by 5 bases and J by 5 bases, with 9 bases left in between. The CDR3 length is 12 residues. Germline assignment: CDR1 KGHSH and CDR2 LQKENI.

This clonotype has a count of ten or more. This sequence joins TRBV12-5 and TRBJ1-4; the D is unclear. CDR1 is LGHNT and CDR2 is FRNRAP in the germline V gene. CDR3 length equals 19 residues. The V gene lost 0 bases and the J gene lost 0 bases, with 17 bases spanning the gap. The CDR3 loop reads CASGLVLDGEVSTNEKLFF. The CDR3, as DNA: TGTGCTAGTGGTTTGGTACTGGACGGCGAAGTCTCAACTAATGAAAAACTGTTTTTT. Full variable domain (missing parts from reference TRBV12-5 and TRBJ1-4): DARVTQTPRHKVTEMGQEVTMRCQPILGHNTVFWYRQTMMQGLELLAYFRNRAPLDDSGMPKDRFSAEMPDATLATLKIQPSEPRDSAVYFCASGLVLDGEVSTNEKLFFGSGTQLSVL.

This clonotype was found many times. The chain recombines TRBV4-1 with TRBJ1-2; D is perhaps TRBD1 (5 bases). CDR3 length: 14 residues. Trimming took 0 bases from V and 2 from J, leaving 7 bases between them. Germline CDR1 is MGHRA and CDR2 is YSYEKL. The CDR3 protein is CASSQDRTNYGYTF. The DNA of the CDR3 is TGCGCCAGCAGCCAAGATCGGACAAACTATGGCTACACCTTC.

Sample share makes this clonotype medium-sized. The chain recombines TRBV11-3 with TRBJ2-3; D is unresolved. V was pared by 5 bases and J by 8 bases, with 17 bases between. This CDR3 spans 14 amino acids. Germline V gene data show CDR1 as SGHNT and CDR2 as YENEEA. CDR3 coding DNA: TGTGCCAGCAGCCCCGCGAGGTCCACGGGTACGCAGTATTTT. Translated, it gives CASSPARSTGTQYF.

With respect to this clonotype: A much larger clone lies one base from this, so it may be a read error. The rearrangement uses TRBV20-1 and TRBJ1-5; 7 nucleotides agree with TRBD1. After removal of 5 bases from V and 7 bases from J, the junction contained 8 bases not matched to a gene. Per germline, CDR1 DFQATT and CDR2 SNEGSKA (reference sequence). CDR3 length: 13 amino acids. CDR3 nucleotide sequence: TGCAGTGCTGGAGCAGGGGGGGGACAGCCCCAGCATTTT. Residues: CSAGAGGGQPQHF.

This clonotype was seen repeatedly, ten times or more. The chain combines TRBV6-5 with TRBJ2-2; D may correspond to TRBD1 or TRBD2 (5 bases each). This CDR3 contains 15 residues. Germline V gene data show CDR1 as MNHEY and CDR2 as SVGAGI. Trimming left V 2 bases short and J 4 bases short, with 11 bases between. CDR3 amino acids: CASSYTRGITGELFF. CDR3 bases: TGTGCCAGCAGTTACACGAGGGGCATCACCGGGGAGCTGTTTTTT.

Judged by abundance, this clonotype is medium-sized. The chain employs TRBV15 and TRBJ2-2; 9 bases line up with TRBD1. Losses at the gene ends were 11 bases for V and 6 bases for J; bases not matched to a gene: 7. The CDR3 covers 13 residues. CDR1 and CDR2 (germline): LNHNV, YYDKDF (reference sequence). Here the CDR3 DNA reads TGTGCCTCCAAACAGGGGGCGCCCGGGGAGCTGTTTTTT. This codes for CASKQGAPGELFF.

Ten or more counts support this clonotype. The chain recombines TRBV12-3 or TRBV12-4 with TRBJ1-1; the D gene is possibly TRBD1 (5 bases). The CDR3 length is 12 residues. The V and J ends lost 7 bases and 4 bases respectively, with 10 bases between them. The CDR3 nucleotides are TGTGCCAGCATCAAGACAGTCACTGAAGCTTTCTTT. This translates into CASIKTVTEAFF.